This TCR beta chain appears in the sequencing data of a study of blood T cell repertoires in COVID-19. Germline V gene data show CDR1 as SGHNT and CDR2 as YENEEA. This CDR3 spans 14 amino acids. V was clipped by 2 bases and J by 8 bases, with 13 bases between them. In the source study's methods: Reference gene primer amplification gave estimated nucleated cell counts. Repertoires were generated with immunoSEQ multiplex PCR, while TCRdb's copy carries only in-frame clones and drops some. The DNA was the basis for D and trimming; V, J and clone size are from that table. The sample has about 340,000 clones, over 70% seen once; the top ten hold roughly 3%.

This TCR was sampled from a man aged 25-40 years with active or convalescent COVID-19. V and J are TRBV11-3 and TRBJ2-1, with a weak D call TRBD1 (5 bases). What was sequenced was peripheral blood. CDR3 coding DNA: TGTGCCAGCAGCTTATCGTCCAGGGCCGATGAGCAGTTCTTC. This translates into CASSLSSRADEQFF.